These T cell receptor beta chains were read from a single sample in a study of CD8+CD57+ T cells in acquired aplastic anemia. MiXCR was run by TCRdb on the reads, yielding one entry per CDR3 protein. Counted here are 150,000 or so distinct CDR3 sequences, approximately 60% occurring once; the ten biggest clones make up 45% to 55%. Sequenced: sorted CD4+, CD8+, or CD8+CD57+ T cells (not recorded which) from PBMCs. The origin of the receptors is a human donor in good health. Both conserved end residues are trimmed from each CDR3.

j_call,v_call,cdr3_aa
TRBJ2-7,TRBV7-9,ASSFRASYEQY
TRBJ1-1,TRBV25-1,ASSDRQGRGLTEAF
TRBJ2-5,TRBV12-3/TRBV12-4,ASSATGQSYQETQY
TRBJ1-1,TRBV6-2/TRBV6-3,ASSTRRVHHLAEAF
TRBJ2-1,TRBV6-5,ASSSGLAGGPLDEQF
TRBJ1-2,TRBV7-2,ASSPLPGGNTGYT
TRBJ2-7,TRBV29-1,SVPRAGKTYEQY
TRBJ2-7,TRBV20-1,SARGDPTFQGIYEQY
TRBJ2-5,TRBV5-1,ASSPGGQAETQY
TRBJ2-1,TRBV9,ASSVGTSGAGEQF
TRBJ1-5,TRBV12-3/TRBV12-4,ASSLGGNNQPQH
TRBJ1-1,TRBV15,ATSRVTEAF
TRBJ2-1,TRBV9,ASSVGGGGLARTDTQF
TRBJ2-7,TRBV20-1,SARGSSVGQT
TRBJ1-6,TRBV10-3,AISMKLTGGNSPLH
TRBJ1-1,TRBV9,ASSMSPTEAF
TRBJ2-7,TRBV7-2,ASSLDRQSSYEQY
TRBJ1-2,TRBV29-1,SVRTVGDSGYGYT
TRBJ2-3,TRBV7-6,ASSPTGLAGAVTDTQY
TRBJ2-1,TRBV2,ASSEAGEGRLTSSYNEQF
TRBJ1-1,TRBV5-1,ASSLAQNTEAF
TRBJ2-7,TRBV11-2,ASSPRAAPYEQY
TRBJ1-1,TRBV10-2,ASSESPLTNTEAF
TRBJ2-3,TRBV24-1,ATSDAAGGPTDTQY
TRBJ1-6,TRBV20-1,SARGGREGLNSPLH
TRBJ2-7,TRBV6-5,ASRDRESSYEQY
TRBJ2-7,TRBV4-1,ASSQGLFSYEQY
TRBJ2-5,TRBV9,ASSAHPTSQETQY
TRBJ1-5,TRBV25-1,ASSVWTGDESNQPQH
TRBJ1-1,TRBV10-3,ASEGQGLNTGAF
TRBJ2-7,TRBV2,ASSPRQGGTYEQY
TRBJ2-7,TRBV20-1,SARDLSLEDEQY
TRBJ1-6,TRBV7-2,ASSSKYSPLH
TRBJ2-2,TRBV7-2,ASRYDGELF
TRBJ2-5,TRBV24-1,ATSETGGETQY